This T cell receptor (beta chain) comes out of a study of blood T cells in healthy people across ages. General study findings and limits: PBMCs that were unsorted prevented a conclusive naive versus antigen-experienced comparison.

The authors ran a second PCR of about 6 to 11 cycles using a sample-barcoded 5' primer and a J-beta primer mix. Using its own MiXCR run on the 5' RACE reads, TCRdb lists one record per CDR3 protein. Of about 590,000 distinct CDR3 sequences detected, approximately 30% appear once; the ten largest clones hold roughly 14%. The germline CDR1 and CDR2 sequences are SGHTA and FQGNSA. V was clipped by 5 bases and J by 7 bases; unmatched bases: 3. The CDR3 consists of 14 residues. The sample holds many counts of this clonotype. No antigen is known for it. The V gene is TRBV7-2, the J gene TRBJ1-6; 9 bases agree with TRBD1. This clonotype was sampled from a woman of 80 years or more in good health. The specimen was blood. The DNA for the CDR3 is TGTGCCAGCAGCCCGACAGGGGGGAATTCACCCCTCCACTTT. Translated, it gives CASSPTGGNSPLHF.